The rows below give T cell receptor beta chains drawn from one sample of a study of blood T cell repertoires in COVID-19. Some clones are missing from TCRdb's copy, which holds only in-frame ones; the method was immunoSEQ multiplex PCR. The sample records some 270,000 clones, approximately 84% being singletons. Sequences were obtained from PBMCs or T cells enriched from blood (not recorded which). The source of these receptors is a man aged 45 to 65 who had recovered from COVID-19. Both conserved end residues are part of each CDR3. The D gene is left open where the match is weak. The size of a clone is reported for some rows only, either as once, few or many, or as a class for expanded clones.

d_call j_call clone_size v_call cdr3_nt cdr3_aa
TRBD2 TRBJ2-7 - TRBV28 TGTGCCAGTAGAGCGGGGGGGCTGGTAAACGAGCAGTACTTC CASRAGGLVNEQYF
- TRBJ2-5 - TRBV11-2 TGTGCCAGCAGCTTAGGGACTATCCAAGAGACCCAGTACTTC CASSLGTIQETQYF
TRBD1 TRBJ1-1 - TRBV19 TGTGCCAGTAGTATCTTAGGACAGGGCCACACTGAAGCTTTCTTT CASSILGQGHTEAFF
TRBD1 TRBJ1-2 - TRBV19 TGTGCCACCAACAGGGGGGAGGATGGCTACACCTTC CATNRGEDGYTF
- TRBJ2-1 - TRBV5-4 TGTGCCAGCAGGGGGGATTATCAGGGGAACAATGAGCAGTTCTTC CASRGDYQGNNEQFF
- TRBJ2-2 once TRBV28 TGTGCCAGCAGTCTTACTACCCACACCGGGGAGCTGTTTTTT CASSLTTHTGELFF
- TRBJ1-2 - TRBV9 TGTGCCAGCAGCGTAGGGGCAGGAACGACCGGCTACACCTTC CASSVGAGTTGYTF
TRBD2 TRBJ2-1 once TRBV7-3 TGTGCCAGCAGCTTAATGCGTAGCGGGAAATACAATGAGCAGTTCTTC CASSLMRSGKYNEQFF
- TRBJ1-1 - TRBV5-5 TGTGCCAGCAGCTTGGCCAGATACACTGAAGCTTTCTTT CASSLARYTEAFF
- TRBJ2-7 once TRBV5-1 TGCGCCAGCAGCTTGGTTTCAGGGGGGACCTACGAGCAGTACTTC CASSLVSGGTYEQYF
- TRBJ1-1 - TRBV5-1 TGCGCCAGCAGCTCCTCCGGGGGGGGAACTGAAGCTTTCTTT CASSSSGGGTEAFF
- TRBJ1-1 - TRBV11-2 TGTGCCAGCAGCTTAGGCAGAACAAACACTGAAGCTTTCTTT CASSLGRTNTEAFF
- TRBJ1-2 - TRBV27 TGTGCCAGCAGTTATCACCCGCTAGCTAACTATGGCTACACCTTC CASSYHPLANYGYTF
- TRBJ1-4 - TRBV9 TGTGCCAGCAGCGTAGGGGGCGTCGGGGAAAAACTGTTTTTT CASSVGGVGEKLFF
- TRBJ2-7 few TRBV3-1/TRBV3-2 TGTGCCAGCGGGACTTTTTACTACGAGCAGTACTTC CASGTFYYEQYF
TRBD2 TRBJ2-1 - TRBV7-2 TGTGCCAGCAGCTTACAGCGGGAGTATAATGAGCAGTTCTTC CASSLQREYNEQFF
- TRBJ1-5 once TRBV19 TGTGCCAGTTCGGGACTCCGGGGCAATCAGCCCCAGCATTTT CASSGLRGNQPQHF
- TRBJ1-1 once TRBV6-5 TGTGCCAGCAGTTCTGGACAAAGAAGGGCTTTCTTT CASSSGQRRAFF
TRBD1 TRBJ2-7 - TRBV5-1 TGCGCCAGCAGCCCCCAGACAGGGGCGCCCTACGAGCAGTACTTC CASSPQTGAPYEQYF
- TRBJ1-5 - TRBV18 TGTGCCAGCTCACCAACCCCCAGAACCAATCAGCCCCAGCATTTT CASSPTPRTNQPQHF
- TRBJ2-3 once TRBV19 TGTGCCAGTAGTATAGGCCCCTACGGCACAGATACGCAGTATTTT CASSIGPYGTDTQYF
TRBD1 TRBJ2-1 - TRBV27 TGTGCCAGCAGCCGGACAGGGGGCACAAATGAGCAGTTCTTC CASSRTGGTNEQFF
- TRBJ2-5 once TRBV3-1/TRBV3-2 TGTGCCAGCAGCCAAGGACAGATATCGGAGACCCAGTACTTC CASSQGQISETQYF
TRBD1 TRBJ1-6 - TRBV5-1 TGCGCCAGCAGCTTGAACAGGGGTAATAATTCACCCCTCCACTTT CASSLNRGNNSPLHF
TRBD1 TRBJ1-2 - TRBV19 TGTGCCAGTCGACAGGGCTATGGCTACACCTTC CASRQGYGYTF
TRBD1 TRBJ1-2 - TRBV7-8 TGTGCCAGCAGCGCCGGGACAGACCCTAACTATGGCTACACCTTC CASSAGTDPNYGYTF
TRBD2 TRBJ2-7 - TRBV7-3 TGTGCCAGCAGCTTAACTAGCGGGACGATGAGCGAGCAGTACTTC CASSLTSGTMSEQYF
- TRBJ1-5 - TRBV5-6 TGTGCCAGCAGCCTGGGGCTGGTTTCGTATAGCAATCAGCCCCAGCATTTT CASSLGLVSYSNQPQHF
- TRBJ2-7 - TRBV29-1 TGCAGCGTTCCCCTGGGGGCCTCCTCCTACGAGCAGTACTTC CSVPLGASSYEQYF
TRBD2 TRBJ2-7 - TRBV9 TGTGCCAGCAGCGTAGGGGCTAGCGGAACCTACGAGCAGTACTTC CASSVGASGTYEQYF
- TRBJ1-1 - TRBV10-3 TGTGCCTCGGGTAAAACAGGGCTGGACACTGAAGCTTTCTTT CASGKTGLDTEAFF
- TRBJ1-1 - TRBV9 TGTGCCAGCAGTATCCCGGGGACTGAAGCTTTCTTT CASSIPGTEAFF
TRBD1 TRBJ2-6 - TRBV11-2 TGTGCCAGCAGACGGCCGGGACAGGGTGTCTCTGGGGCCAACGTCCTGACTTTC CASRRPGQGVSGANVLTF
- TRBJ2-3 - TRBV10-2 TGCGCCAGCAGTGAGTCCGTGGCCACAGATACGCAGTATTTT CASSESVATDTQYF
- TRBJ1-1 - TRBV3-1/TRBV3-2 TGTGCCAGCAGCCAACCGGGACATTTGAACACTGAAGCTTTCTTT CASSQPGHLNTEAFF
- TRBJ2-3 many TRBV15 TGTGCCACCGCCGGGAGCCGTTGGACAGATACGCAGTATTTT CATAGSRWTDTQYF
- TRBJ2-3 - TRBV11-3 TGTGCCAGCAGCTTAGGGGAGGGACAGGAGCAGTATTTT CASSLGEGQEQYF
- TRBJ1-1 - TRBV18 TGTGCCAGCTCACTGAGACAGAATTCCCCTGCTACTCACACTGAAGCTTTCTTT CASSLRQNSPATHTEAFF
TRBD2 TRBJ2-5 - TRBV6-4 TGTGCCAGCACCCTCACTAGCGCGGAGACCCAGTACTTC CASTLTSAETQYF
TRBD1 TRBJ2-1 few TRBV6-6 TGTGCCAGCAGTCGACCGGGACAGCGACCAGACTACAATGAGCAGTTCTTC CASSRPGQRPDYNEQFF
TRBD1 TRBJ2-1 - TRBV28 TGTGCCAGCAGTTCCCGGGACAGGAGATACAATGAGCAGTTCTTC CASSSRDRRYNEQFF
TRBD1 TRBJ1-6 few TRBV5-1 TGCGCCAGCAGCTTGGCAGGGGGCGAACCCCTCCACTTT CASSLAGGEPLHF
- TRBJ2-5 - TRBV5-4 TGTGCCAGCAGCTTGGGAGGATTTAACCAAGAGACCCAGTACTTC CASSLGGFNQETQYF
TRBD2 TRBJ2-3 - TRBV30 TGTGCCTGGAGTGGGGCTAGCGGGGCTCGTACAGATACGCAGTATTTT CAWSGASGARTDTQYF
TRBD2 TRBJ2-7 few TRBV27 TGTGCCAGCAGTCGCTCGGGACTAGCTTTAAATTACGAGCAGTACTTC CASSRSGLALNYEQYF
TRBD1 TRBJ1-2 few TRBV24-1 TGTGCCACCAGTGACCCTGGACAGGGAGACGGCTACACCTTC CATSDPGQGDGYTF
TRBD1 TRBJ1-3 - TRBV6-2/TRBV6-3 TGTGCCAGCAGTTACACCCGGGACAGGGACTTTTTTCTCGGAAACACCATATATTTT CASSYTRDRDFFLGNTIYF
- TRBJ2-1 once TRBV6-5 TGTGCCAGCAGACGGGACTCCTCCTCCTACAATGAGCAGTTCTTC CASRRDSSSYNEQFF
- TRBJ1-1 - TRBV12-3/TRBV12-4 TGTGCCAGCAGACAGGGTACGGGCACTGAAGCTTTCTTT CASRQGTGTEAFF
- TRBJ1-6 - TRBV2 TGTGCCAGCAGGGTGACAGGAATAGACTCACCCCTCCACTTT CASRVTGIDSPLHF
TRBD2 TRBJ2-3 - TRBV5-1 TGCGCCAGCAGCTCGACTAGCGGGGGGACAGATACGCAGTATTTT CASSSTSGGTDTQYF
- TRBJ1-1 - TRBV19 TGTGCCAGTAGTTCAGTTAAGGGGGACACTGAAGCTTTCTTT CASSSVKGDTEAFF
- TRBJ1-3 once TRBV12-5 TGTGCTAGTGGTTTGGTTTTAGTCTCTGGAAACACCATATATTTT CASGLVLVSGNTIYF
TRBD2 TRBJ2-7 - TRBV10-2 TGCGCCACCATGGGAACTAGCGGGGGCCATTTCGAGCAGTACTTC CATMGTSGGHFEQYF
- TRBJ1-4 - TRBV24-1 TGTGCCACCAGTGACGGGACGGGGGATACTAATGAAAAACTGTTTTTT CATSDGTGDTNEKLFF
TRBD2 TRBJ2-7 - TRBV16 TGTGCCAGCAGCCAATCGGGAGGGCATAACGAGCAGTACTTC CASSQSGGHNEQYF
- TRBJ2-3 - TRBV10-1 TGCGCCAGCAGTGAGTCTACAACCACAGATACGCAGTATTTT CASSESTTTDTQYF
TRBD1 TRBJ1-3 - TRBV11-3 TGTGCCAGCAGCTCGGAGGGGGCATTAGGAAACACCATATATTTT CASSSEGALGNTIYF
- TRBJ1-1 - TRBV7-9 TGTGCCAGCAGCTTAAAGGGGGACAACACTGAAGCTTTCTTT CASSLKGDNTEAFF
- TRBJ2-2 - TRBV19 TGTGCCAGTATTGGACATATGAACACCGGGGAGCTGTTTTTT CASIGHMNTGELFF